The 5 T cell receptor beta chains below were found in one sample sequenced in a study of tumor-infiltrating lymphocytes in primary liver carcinoma. The source of the blood RNA was unsorted whole blood, and germline DNA was extracted as well. cDNA specific to TCR beta was made from roughly 500 ng of total RNA, with a constant-region primer employed for priming. What produced the TCR beta libraries was three nested multiplex PCR rounds using slightly modified ARM-PCR. Each of the first two PCR rounds ran 9 to 11 cycles with TRBV1-TRBV30 forward and C-beta reverse primers. TCRdb recomputed calls from the multiplex PCR reads with MiXCR, one row per CDR3 protein. The sample holds under 200,000 distinct CDR3 sequences, roughly two thirds seen once. Sequencing used peripheral blood. These receptors were obtained from a woman aged 55-69 years with primary liver carcinoma and hepatitis B virus infection.

A word on this clonotype: In this CDR3 the conserved last residue, phenylalanine or tryptophan, is missing, so a read error is likely. The chain is built from TRBV11-3 and TRBJ2-2; D uncertain. The CDR3 loop spans 14 amino acids. The germline CDR1 and CDR2 sequences are SGHNT and YENEEA. The CDR3 here is CASGFNRNTGELFL. DNA for the CDR3: TGTGCCAGCGGCTTTAACAGGAACACCGGGGAGCTGTTTCTT.

V and J are TRBV14 and TRBJ2-7, with 11 bases that match TRBD2. Unmatched junction bases numbered 12, after V lost 3 bases and J lost 5 bases. Per the germline V gene, CDR1 is SGHDN and CDR2 is FVKESK. CDR3 length: 17 amino acids. The CDR3 nucleotides read TGTGCCAGCAGCCAGTCTTTCCCGACTAGCGGGATGCACGAGCAGTACTTC. This encodes CASSQSFPTSGMHEQYF.

The J gene is TRBJ1-1, the V gene TRBV18, with D possibly TRBD1 on 5 matching bases. The V gene lost 6 bases and the J gene lost 1 base, with 18 bases spanning the gap. CDR1 and CDR2 (germline): KGHSH, LQKENI. CDR3 length: 16 amino acids. The CDR3 loop reads CASSSKTGVKNTEAFF. The CDR3 coding sequence is TGTGCCAGCTCGTCAAAGACGGGGGTGAAGAACACTGAAGCTTTCTTT.

Note on this clonotype: A read error may explain this, as a much larger clone is one base away. The CDR3: CASTRTEENSPLHF. CDR3 bases: TGCGCCAGCACTCGGACAGAGGAGAATTCACCCCTCCACTTT. The genes are TRBV10-2 and TRBJ1-6, with D perhaps matching TRBD1 (6 bases). Trimming pared 7 bases from V and 7 bases from J, leaving 14 bases between. The germline V gene has CDR1 WSHSY and CDR2 SAAADI. This CDR3 region has 14 residues.

Concerning this clonotype: Since no conserved phenylalanine or tryptophan closes the CDR3, a read error is the likely cause. CDR3 amino acids: CVSSGGRDSYSGANVLTL. DNA of the CDR3: TGTGTCAGCAGCGGCGGGAGGGACAGCTACTCTGGGGCCAACGTCCTGACTTTA. V is TRBV11-1 and J is TRBJ2-6; 9 bases agree with TRBD2. This CDR3 comprises 18 residues. Germline CDR1 is SGHAT and CDR2 is FQDESV (reference sequence).